The 23 T cell receptor beta chains listed next were all sequenced from one sample in a study of type 1 and type 2 diabetes patients. Genomic DNA was the PCR template. Multiplex PCR with 30 forward and 13 reverse primers amplified the TCR beta CDR3. TCRdb re-called the multiplex PCR reads through MiXCR, storing one row per CDR3 protein. In the table there are approximately 260,000 distinct CDR3 sequences, roughly 48% of which are singletons. The source material was peripheral blood mononuclear cells (PBMCs). All receptors come from a man aged 18 to 29 with type 2 diabetes.

The CDR3 spells CASSASGRGAYNEQFF. The DNA of the CDR3 is TGTGCCAGCAGCGCCTCCGGGCGGGGGGCGTACAATGAGCAGTTCTTC. This chain joins TRBV7-2 and TRBJ2-1; 8 bases line up with TRBD2. Trimming took 5 bases from V and 4 from J; bases not matched to a gene: 10. CDR1 and CDR2 (germline): SGHTA, FQGNSA. This CDR3 is 16 amino acids long.

This rearrangement joins TRBV28 to TRBJ2-2; TRBD1 agrees at 7 bases. V gave up 5 bases and J gave up 4 bases; unmatched junction bases: 13. Germline lookup yields CDR1 MDHEN and CDR2 SYDVKM. This CDR3 is 17 amino acids long. The CDR3 here is CASSAQRQGFGTGELFF. Written as DNA, the CDR3 is TGTGCCAGCAGTGCGCAACGACAGGGTTTCGGCACCGGGGAGCTGTTTTTT. Variable domain in full (rest from reference TRBV28 and TRBJ2-2): DVKVTQSSRYLVKRTGEKVFLECVQDMDHENMFWYRQDPGLGLRLIYFSYDVKMKEKGDIPEGYSVSREKKERFSLILESASTNQTSMYLCASSAQRQGFGTGELFFGEGSRLTVL.

Comment on this clonotype: A junction boundary mismatches the germline segment, possibly from a read error. This rearrangement joins TRBV6-5 to TRBJ1-6, with D possibly TRBD1 on 6 matching bases. Germline CDR1 and CDR2: MNHEY and SVGAGI. The CDR3 has 18 residues. CDR3 protein: CASSYRTASSSYNSPLHF. CDR3 in DNA: TGTGCCAGCAGCTATCGGACAGCCTCCAGCTCCTATAATTCACCCCTCCACTTC.

The gene calls are TRBV2 and TRBJ2-5; TRBD1 aligns across 7 bases. This CDR3 region has 15 residues. Per the germline V gene, CDR1 is SNHLY and CDR2 is FYNNEI. V lost 5 bases to trimming and J lost 5 bases; unmatched junction nucleotides: 11. In DNA, the CDR3 is TGTGCCAGCAGTTTCCGGCAGGGGGAGCGGGAGACCCAGTACTTC. Translating it yields CASSFRQGERETQYF.

This clonotype was recorded only once. A much bigger clone sits one base away, suggesting this may be a read error. This CDR3 is CASSIWGREVSGGLFF. CDR3 bases: TGTGCCAGCAGCATTTGGGGCAGGGAGGTTTCCGGGGGGCTGTTTTTT. The rearrangement uses TRBV7-3 and TRBJ2-2; D may be TRBD2 (6 bases). The CDR3 has 16 residues. The germline V gene has CDR1 SGHTA and CDR2 FQGTGA. The full variable domain, with the rest looked up from reference TRBV7-3 and TRBJ2-2, is GAGVSQTPSNKVTEKGKYVELRCDPISGHTALYWYRQSLGQGPEFLIYFQGTGAADDSGLPNDRFFAVRPEGSVSTLKIQRTERGDSAVYLCASSIWGREVSGGLFFGEGSRLTVL.

This clonotype was seen more than once but under ten times. The gene calls are TRBV6-5 and TRBJ2-6; D unresolved. In germline, CDR1 is MNHEY, CDR2 SVGAGI. The CDR3 extends over 14 amino acids. The V gene lost 8 bases and the J gene lost 0 bases, with 8 bases spanning the gap. The CDR3 nucleotides are TGTGCCAGCGGAAGAGTCTCTGGGGCCAACGTCCTGACTTTC. Encoded protein: CASGRVSGANVLTF.

This clonotype was found a few times. The rearrangement links TRBV7-3 to TRBJ2-3; TRBD1 might be the D (6 bases). CDR1 is SGHTA and CDR2 is FQGTGA in the germline V gene. This CDR3 is 14 amino acids long. Trimming shortened V by 2 bases and J by 5 bases, and 11 bases separated the two germline ends. The CDR3 DNA is TGTGCCAGCAGCTTACAGGGGTCGGGAGATACGCAGTATTTT. Translating it yields CASSLQGSGDTQYF.

This chain uses TRBV5-4 with TRBJ2-1; a weak D match, TRBD2 (6 bases). The CDR3 runs 14 residues. Germline CDR1 SGHNT, CDR2 YYREEE (reference sequence). Trimming removed 0 bases from V and 9 bases from J, with 13 bases in between. CDR3 sequence reads: CASSLAGLLGEQFF. The CDR3 region has the DNA TGTGCCAGCAGCTTGGCGGGACTGCTGGGTGAGCAGTTCTTC.

This clonotype was picked up a small number of times. The genes are TRBV30 and TRBJ2-7; D possibly uses TRBD1 or TRBD2 (5 bases each). Germline V lookup: CDR1 GTSNPN, CDR2 SVGIG (reference sequence). V lost 5 bases to trimming and J lost 6 bases, with 17 bases between them. The CDR3 is 13 amino acids. The DNA for the CDR3 is TGTGCCTGGCTCCCATTAACGGGGACCGAGCAGTACTTC. Protein sequence: CAWLPLTGTEQYF.

This clonotype has a handful of counts. This chain uses TRBV30 with TRBJ1-2; 7 bases agree with TRBD1. The CDR3 is 15 residues long. Germline loops: CDR1 GTSNPN, CDR2 SVGIG (reference sequence). After removal of 0 bases from V and 7 bases from J, the junction contained 11 bases not matched to a gene. DNA for the CDR3: TGTGCCTGGAGTGTACTGAAGGGGGCCAGTTCTGGCTACACCTTC. Translated, it gives CAWSVLKGASSGYTF.

This clonotype occurred a few times. The rearrangement uses TRBV28 and TRBJ1-3; D remains unclear. Germline-derived CDR1 and CDR2 are MDHEN and SYDVKM. The CDR3 runs 14 residues. The V gene lost 10 bases and the J gene lost 1 base, with 14 bases spanning the gap. DNA for the CDR3: TGTGCCACAAACGGGGAGAGGTCTGGAAACACCATATATTTT. Translation gives CATNGERSGNTIYF.

This clonotype was seen a few times. The genes are TRBV7-2 and TRBJ1-1, with D unresolved. Germline lookup yields CDR1 SGHTA and CDR2 FQGNSA. CDR3 length: 15 residues. The V end was cut by 7 bases, the J end by 5 bases, with 20 bases between. In DNA, the CDR3 is TGTGCCAGCAACCAACGAGAGGGTAAAAATACTGAAGCTTTCTTT. It yields the protein CASNQREGKNTEAFF.

The chain joins TRBV4-2 to TRBJ2-7; TRBD1 or TRBD2 may be the D gene (6 bases each). CDR3 length equals 15 residues. The germline V gene encodes CDR1 LGHNA and CDR2 YNFKEQ. V lost 5 bases to trimming and J lost 2 bases, with 16 bases between them. The chain's CDR3 is CASSDRGEPPYEQYF. DNA for the CDR3: TGTGCCAGCAGCGATAGGGGGGAGCCTCCCTACGAGCAGTACTTC.

This clonotype showed up just a few times. The chain joins TRBV19 to TRBJ1-4; 8 nucleotides match TRBD1. Unmatched junction bases numbered 6, after V lost 8 bases and J lost 7 bases. The CDR3 length is 13 residues. Germline V gene lookup returns CDR1 LNHDA and CDR2 SQIVND (reference sequence). This CDR3 is CASGDRGFEKLFF. DNA for the CDR3: TGTGCCAGTGGTGACAGGGGTTTTGAAAAACTGTTTTTT.

The chain carries TRBV28 and TRBJ1-2; no definite D call. Per germline, CDR1 MDHEN and CDR2 SYDVKM. The CDR3 has 14 residues. Trimming pared 8 bases from V and 2 bases from J, leaving 15 bases between. The CDR3 coding sequence is TGTGCCAGCGTTTCGGGAGGAAAGAACTATGGCTACACCTTC. This translates into CASVSGGKNYGYTF.

The chain recombines TRBV5-1 with TRBJ1-1; 7 bases line up with TRBD1. Trimming cost V 1 base and J 4 bases; bases outside gene matches: 4. The CDR3 length is 14 residues. Germline assignment: CDR1 SGHRS and CDR2 YFSETQ. CDR3 nucleotides: TGCGCCAGCAGCTTGCTTCCAGGGGGCACTGAAGCTTTCTTT. The encoded protein is CASSLLPGGTEAFF. Full variable domain (missing parts from reference TRBV5-1 and TRBJ1-1): KAGVTQTPRYLIKTRGQQVTLSCSPISGHRSVSWYQQTPGQGLQFLFEYFSETQRNKGNFPGRFSGRQFSNSRSEMNVSTLELGDSALYLCASSLLPGGTEAFFGQGTRLTVV.

This chain links TRBV7-8 with TRBJ2-5, with 9 positions matching TRBD1. Trimming cost V 6 bases and J 1 base; bases outside gene matches: 9. The V gene's germline CDR1 is SGHVS and CDR2 FQNEAQ. CDR3 size: 16 residues. This CDR3 reads CASRDTGTGIQETQYF. In DNA, the CDR3 is TGTGCCAGCAGGGACACCGGGACAGGGATCCAAGAGACCCAGTACTTC.

This clonotype showed up just a few times. The chain is built from TRBV7-2 and TRBJ2-7; D is unresolved. Germline CDR1 reads SGHTA; CDR2 reads FQGNSA. The ends were cut back, 2 bases at V and 2 bases at J, with 10 bases in the middle. The CDR3 loop spans 14 amino acids. CDR3 loop: CASSLQYSPYEQYF. CDR3 DNA sequence: TGTGCCAGCAGCTTACAATATTCCCCCTACGAGCAGTACTTC. Complete variable domain (other parts from reference TRBV7-2 and TRBJ2-7): GAGVSQSPSNKVTEKGKDVELRCDPISGHTALYWYRQSLGQGLEFLIYFQGNSAPDKSGLPSDRFSAERTGGSVSTLTIQRTQQEDSAVYLCASSLQYSPYEQYFGPGTRLTVT.

This clonotype was picked up a small number of times. The chain has TRBV6-6 and TRBJ2-1; 8 nucleotides align to TRBD2. V was pared by 6 bases and J by 5 bases, with 9 bases of the junction left unmatched. This CDR3 spans 15 amino acids. Germline assignment: CDR1 MNHNY and CDR2 SVGAGI (reference sequence). The DNA for the CDR3 is TGTGCCAGCAGCCGCTTAGCGGGATCCAACAATGAGCAGTTCTTC. It specifies CASSRLAGSNNEQFF.

J is TRBJ2-6 and V is TRBV29-1; possible D gene TRBD1, 5 bases. V was shortened by 4 bases and J by 0 bases, with 10 bases between the two germline ends. This CDR3 has 15 amino acids. CDR1 SQVTM and CDR2 ANQGSEA come from the germline V gene. The CDR3 sequence is CSVGTGASGANVLTF. The CDR3 bases are TGCAGCGTTGGAACAGGTGCCTCTGGGGCCAACGTCCTGACTTTC.

The chain couples TRBV12-3 or TRBV12-4 to TRBJ1-2, with no clear D. This CDR3 has 12 amino acids. The V and J ends lost 5 bases and 4 bases respectively, with 8 bases between them. The CDR3 nucleotides are TGTGCCAGCAGTCGGGCAAGCTATGGCTACACCTTC. It codes for CASSRASYGYTF.

The V and J genes are TRBV2 and TRBJ1-4; no definite D call. V shed 2 bases and J shed 11 bases, with 9 bases lying between them. This CDR3 comprises 12 residues. Germline V gene data show CDR1 as SNHLY and CDR2 as FYNNEI. The CDR3 nucleotides are TGTGCCAGCAGTGAAAGGTCCCAGAAACTGTTTTTT. Encoded protein: CASSERSQKLFF.

V and J are TRBV7-2 and TRBJ1-2; 7 bases line up with TRBD1. The CDR3 consists of 13 residues. V lost 1 base and J lost 10; bases outside the gene matches: 6. Germline V lookup: CDR1 SGHTA, CDR2 FQGNSA. The CDR3 DNA is TGTGCCAGCAGCTTAGTAGCGGGACAGATCTACACCTTC. Its protein is CASSLVAGQIYTF.